This T cell receptor (beta chain) is from a study of beta chain features in type 1 diabetes. General study points: Patients with Type 1 diabetes showed moderately but significantly shorter TCRB CDR3s in all four CD4+ subsets. These data did not resolve whether HLA type affects TCRB rearrangement.

Points on this clone: The antigen remains undetermined.

The CDR3 sequence is 14 residues long. Trimming removed 6 bases from V and 0 bases from J, with 9 bases in between. Per germline, CDR1 SNHLY and CDR2 FYNNEI. Expressed TCRB transcripts were sequenced because the isolated RNA had all been reverse transcribed beforehand. Assay: immunoSEQ multiplex PCR; the TCRdb copy retains only in-frame clones and omits some. The sample lists almost 350,000 clones; around a fifth were seen once. A heparinised blood draw that averaged about 120 mL was obtained once from each donor. The purity of all sorted populations exceeded 95%. The sequence came from a woman aged 18-30 years in good health. The sequenced sample was naive CD4+ T cells from blood. V usage is TRBV2 and J usage is TRBJ2-1; D is possibly TRBD2 (6 bases). CDR3 protein: CASSLLASYNEQFF. DNA for the CDR3: TGTGCCAGCAGCTTACTAGCCTCCTACAATGAGCAGTTCTTC.